What follows are 22 T cell receptor beta chains derived from one specimen sequenced in a study of cytomegalovirus exposure and HLA in healthy donors. A multiplex PCR was run with 60 Vbeta primers and 13 Jbeta primers. Profiled with immunoSEQ multiplex PCR; TCRdb holds only in-frame clones, not every one. The sample lists about 170,000 clones; about 75% were seen once. Source material: PBMCs. The receptor set was obtained from a woman between 50 and 59 years old in good health and CMV-seropositive.

The chain recombines TRBV7-2 with TRBJ2-7, with TRBD2 matching 13 bases. Germline trimming cut 1 base from V and 0 bases from J; bases unmatched to any gene: 6. The CDR3 is 18 amino acids. The germline gives CDR1 SGHTA, CDR2 FQGNSA. CDR3 bases: TGTGCCAGCAGCTTAGATCGACTAGCGGGAGGTAACTCCTACGAGCAGTACTTC. Its translation: CASSLDRLAGGNSYEQYF.

The rearrangement uses TRBV5-6 and TRBJ2-2, with 8 bases matching TRBD1. This CDR3 is built from 16 residues. CDR1 is SGHDT, CDR2 YYEEEE, per germline. The junction had 4 bases not matched to a gene; V was cut back by 0 bases and J by 3 bases. The CDR3 sequence is CASSLGQGTDTGELFF. CDR3 sequence (DNA): TGTGCCAGCAGCTTGGGACAGGGGACGGACACCGGGGAGCTGTTTTTT. Variable domain in full (rest from reference TRBV5-6 and TRBJ2-2): DAGVTQSPTHLIKTRGQQVTLRCSPKSGHDTVSWYQQALGQGPQFIFQYYEEEERQRGNFPDRFSGHQFPNYSSELNVNALLLGDSALYLCASSLGQGTDTGELFFGEGSRLTVL.

The CDR3 here is CASSPGLVQYF. CDR3 in DNA: TGCGCCAGCAGCCCGGGACTAGTTCAGTATTTT. V usage is TRBV4-3 and J usage is TRBJ2-3; 8 positions agree with TRBD2. After removal of 4 bases from V and 12 bases from J, the junction contained 3 bases not matched to a gene. The CDR3 is 11 residues long. CDR1 is LGHNA, CDR2 YSLEER, per germline.

The chain uses TRBV1 and TRBJ2-7; the table calls TRBD2, which could not be checked here. TRBV1 constitutes a pseudogene. This CDR3 has 12 amino acids. In nucleotides, the CDR3 is TGCACCAGCAGCGCTAGGAGGTACGAGCAGTACTTC. Translation gives CTSSARRYEQYF.

The V call is TRBV7-2, the J call TRBJ2-7, with 10 bases identical to TRBD1. The CDR3 has 14 amino acids. V lost 1 base, J lost 7 bases, and 4 bases stayed unmatched. The germline CDR1 and CDR2 sequences are SGHTA and FQGNSA. Here the CDR3 reads CASSLGQGAYEQYF. CDR3 nucleotide sequence: TGTGCCAGCAGCTTAGGACAGGGGGCGTATGAGCAGTACTTC.

This clone has a handful of counts. The chain joins TRBV27 to TRBJ1-2; no definite D call. This CDR3 is built from 14 residues. CDR1 MNHEY and CDR2 SMNVEV come from the germline V gene (reference sequence). V was pared by 1 base and J by 3 bases, with 9 bases between. CDR3 in DNA: TGTGCCAGCAGTTTATGGGCAGTCGACTATGGCTACACCTTC. It encodes CASSLWAVDYGYTF.

This chain links TRBV19 with TRBJ1-1; 11 bases fit TRBD1. Unmatched junction bases numbered 7, after V lost 3 bases and J lost 4 bases. CDR3 length equals 16 residues. CDR1 is LNHDA, CDR2 SQIVND, per germline (reference sequence). CDR3 loop: CASSIPGQGAFTEAFF. The DNA for the CDR3 is TGTGCCAGTAGTATTCCCGGACAGGGGGCATTCACTGAAGCTTTCTTT.

This clone was observed a handful of times. The chain recombines TRBV6-6 with TRBJ1-5; 7 bases line up with TRBD1. V dropped 5 bases and J dropped 4; count of bases not matched to a gene: 2. Germline-derived CDR1 and CDR2 are MNHNY and SVGAGI (reference sequence). The CDR3 extends over 13 amino acids. This chain's CDR3 is CASSIQGNQPQHF. The CDR3 bases are TGTGCCAGCAGTATACAGGGGAATCAGCCCCAGCATTTT.

The chain links TRBV28 to TRBJ2-7; D gene uncertain. The CDR3 extends over 15 amino acids. CDR1 is MDHEN, CDR2 SYDVKM, per germline. Trimming cost V 6 bases and J 2 bases, with 17 bases left between them. The CDR3 loop is CASSPEWIVTYEQYF. The DNA of the CDR3 is TGTGCCAGCAGCCCGGAGTGGATAGTGACCTACGAGCAGTACTTC.

This sequence joins TRBV21-1 and TRBJ1-5; the DNA was not used to check the table's D call, TRBD1. TRBV21-1 counts as a pseudogene. The CDR3 contains 17 residues. The CDR3 nucleotides read TGTGCCAGCAGCAAAGAATCAGGGACAGGCCTCAATCAGCCCCAGCATTTT. As protein: CASSKESGTGLNQPQHF.

This chain connects TRBV6-1 to TRBJ2-7, with 10 bases identical to TRBD2. The CDR3 consists of 15 residues. V shed 7 bases, J shed 2 bases, and the junction held 8 bases outside the gene matches. Germline CDR1 and CDR2: MNHNS and SASEGT. The DNA of the CDR3 is TGTGCCAGCACAGCGGGGGGGCCGAAGACCTACGAGCAGTACTTC. This sequence encodes CASTAGGPKTYEQYF.

The chain links TRBV6-1 to TRBJ2-5; TRBD2 aligns across 7 bases. This CDR3 comprises 15 residues. J was trimmed by 4 bases and V by 1 base; bases with no gene match: 6. CDR1 and CDR2 from the germline V gene are MNHNS and SASEGT. DNA for the CDR3: TGTGCCAGCAGTGAAGGGGAGGGACGGGGAGAGACCCAGTACTTC. This gives the protein CASSEGEGRGETQYF.

This clone was found once. The chain uses TRBV4-3 and TRBJ2-3; TRBD2 matches 8 bases. Germline-derived CDR1 and CDR2 are LGHNA and YSLEER. The CDR3 spans 15 residues. With V trimmed by 0 bases and J by 6 bases, 5 bases remained unmatched. The CDR3 sequence: CASSQDGSGVDTQYF. Written as DNA, the CDR3 is TGCGCCAGCAGCCAAGATGGTAGCGGGGTTGATACGCAGTATTTT.

The V gene is TRBV5-4, the J gene TRBJ1-2; perhaps TRBD1 as D (6 bases). Trimming cost V 3 bases and J 7 bases, with 13 bases left between them. The CDR3 totals 13 residues. Germline V CDR1 and CDR2: SGHNT, YYREEE (reference sequence). CDR3 in DNA: TGTGCCAGCAGCTCTACAGGGACGGGTGGCTACACCTTC. Protein product: CASSSTGTGGYTF.

This sequence joins TRBV7-8 and TRBJ2-7, with 10 bases lining up with TRBD1. Germline V gene data show CDR1 as SGHVS and CDR2 as FQNEAQ. V trimming: 1 base; J trimming: 2 bases; junction bases outside the gene matches: 5. The CDR3 contains 16 residues. The CDR3 region has the DNA TGTGCCAGCAGCTTAGTCCGGGACAGGGGTCCCTACGAGCAGTACTTC. Its translation: CASSLVRDRGPYEQYF.

The CDR3 loop is CASSSYKETQYF. The CDR3 coding sequence is TGTGCCAGCAGCTCCTATAAAGAGACCCAGTACTTC. The chain carries TRBV7-2 and TRBJ2-5; D is ambiguous. V was shortened by 4 bases and J by 3 bases, with 6 bases between the two germline ends. The CDR3 spans 12 residues. Germline V gene lookup returns CDR1 SGHTA and CDR2 FQGNSA.

This clone was seen only a few times. This rearrangement joins TRBV10-2 to TRBJ2-7, with D tentatively TRBD2 (7 bases). Germline values: CDR1 WSHSY, CDR2 SAAADI. V was shortened by 3 bases and J by 4 bases, with 10 bases between the two germline ends. This CDR3 spans 13 amino acids. The CDR3 here is CASSEGGGYEQYF. CDR3 DNA: TGCGCCAGCAGTGAAGGGGGGGGATACGAGCAGTACTTC.

This clone appeared a few times. CDR3 nucleotides: TGTGCCAGCAGTTACGGGCGATCAGTAAACTATGGCTACACCTTC. Protein product: CASSYGRSVNYGYTF. The rearrangement links TRBV6-5 to TRBJ1-2; D gene uncertain. The germline gives CDR1 MNHEY, CDR2 SVGAGI. Trimming shortened V by 2 bases and J by 2 bases, and 12 bases separated the two germline ends. The CDR3 loop spans 15 amino acids.

This chain uses TRBV6-5 with TRBJ2-1; D uncertain. The CDR3 is made up of 13 amino acids. The V end was cut by 0 bases, the J end by 6 bases, with 6 bases between. Germline CDR1 is MNHEY and CDR2 is SVGAGI. The CDR3 spells CASSYSRLNEQFF. In nucleotides, the CDR3 is TGTGCCAGCAGTTACTCTCGTCTCAATGAGCAGTTCTTC.

The J gene is TRBJ2-1, the V gene TRBV6-5; D not certain. CDR1 MNHEY and CDR2 SVGAGI come from the germline V gene. The CDR3 spans 14 residues. Trimming pared 5 bases from V and 9 bases from J, leaving 17 bases between. The CDR3 protein is CASSEHPLVSEQFF. The CDR3 nucleotides are TGTGCCAGCAGTGAGCACCCACTTGTCTCTGAGCAGTTCTTC.

V and J are TRBV5-6 and TRBJ2-5, with D maybe TRBD2 (6 bases). The CDR3 covers 15 residues. V was shortened by 1 base and J by 4 bases, with 14 bases between the two germline ends. Per the germline V gene, CDR1 is SGHDT and CDR2 is YYEEEE. The DNA for the CDR3 is TGTGCCAGCAGCTTGCGACGGCTGGGGGGAGAGACCCAGTACTTC. It specifies CASSLRRLGGETQYF.

This clone occurred a few times. This chain joins TRBV5-1 and TRBJ2-3; 12 nucleotides line up with TRBD2. Per the germline V gene, CDR1 is SGHRS and CDR2 is YFSETQ. V lost 0 bases and J lost 3; bases outside the gene matches: 5. The length of the CDR3 is 17 residues. CDR3 nucleotides: TGCGCCAGCAGCTTGGTCCGGCTAGCGGGGGGGACAGATACGCAGTATTTT. Translated: CASSLVRLAGGTDTQYF.